This T cell receptor beta chain was captured in a study of blood T cell repertoires in COVID-19. About the research overall: Acute-phase and convalescent COVID-19 samples originated in the United States, Italy and Spain. PBMCs, B-cell-depleted T cells, or T cells were the source of the cDNA or gDNA that made up the material.

Here immunoSEQ multiplex PCR was the method, and the copy in TCRdb shows in-frame clones only, minus some. Of about half a million clones listed, around 85% are singletons. The CDR3 extends over 14 amino acids. V gave up 4 bases and J gave up 6 bases, with 15 bases separating them. Germline V CDR1 and CDR2: LGHDT, YNNKEL (reference sequence). The V and J genes are TRBV3-1 (or the pseudogene TRBV3-2) and TRBJ2-5; D is possibly TRBD2 (6 bases). The sequencing input was peripheral blood. The origin of this receptor is a human donor in a cohort sampled during active COVID-19. The CDR3 nucleotides read TGTGCCAGCAGCCCACCCGCGGGGAGGAAGACCCAGTACTTC. Encoded protein: CASSPPAGRKTQYF.